Listed below are T cell receptor beta chains from one sample, sequenced in a study of blood T cell repertoires in COVID-19. Method: immunoSEQ multiplex PCR; TCRdb's copy keeps in-frame clones and lacks some. The table includes approximately 390,000 clones, around 90% detected once. The sequenced sample consisted of PBMCs or T cells enriched from blood (not recorded which). The receptors come from a woman between 40 and 50 years old with acute COVID-19. Each CDR3 is given with its conserved first and last residue. A D gene is named only where the DNA matches it firmly.

TGTGCCAGCAGCTTGGGGACTAGCGGCTTCACAGATACGCAGTATTTT CASSLGTSGFTDTQYF TRBV7-9 TRBD2 TRBJ2-3
TGTGCCAGCAGTTACATCGGGAGGGAAAACACCGGGGAGCTGTTTTTT CASSYIGRENTGELFF TRBV6-2/TRBV6-3 TRBD2 TRBJ2-2
TGTGCAAGTCGCTCCACAACTAACTCCTACGAGCAGTACTTC CASRSTTNSYEQYF TRBV12-2 . TRBJ2-7
TGTGCCAGCTCACCGGACAGGGGGCATAGCAATCAGCCCCAGCATTTT CASSPDRGHSNQPQHF TRBV18 TRBD1 TRBJ1-5
TGTGCCAGCAGCCAAGACAGGGGGCCGCGGAACACTGAAGCTTTCTTT CASSQDRGPRNTEAFF TRBV4-2 TRBD1 TRBJ1-1
TGTGCCAGCAGCACAGGGTATGCCACTGAAGCTTTCTTT CASSTGYATEAFF TRBV5-5 . TRBJ1-1
TGTGCCAGCTCTCCGGACAGGTTCGAGCAGTACTTC CASSPDRFEQYF TRBV18 TRBD1 TRBJ2-7
TGTGCCAGCGGCTTCCGACAGGGAGAATCACCCCTCCACTTT CASGFRQGESPLHF TRBV6-5 TRBD1 TRBJ1-6
TGTGCCAGCTCCCGTTCCCCCGGCTATGGCTACACCTTC CASSRSPGYGYTF TRBV2 . TRBJ1-2
TGTGCCTGGAGTGTACTCATGGGCACAGATACGCAGTATTTT CAWSVLMGTDTQYF TRBV30 . TRBJ2-3
TGTGCCAGCTCATCTGCTTGGGACAGGGGATCTGGAAACACCATATATTTT CASSSAWDRGSGNTIYF TRBV18 TRBD1 TRBJ1-3
TGTGCCAGTAGTGGACAGGGAACCTACGAGCAGTACTTC CASSGQGTYEQYF TRBV19 TRBD1 TRBJ2-7
TGTGCCAGCAGCTCCCTGGGGGGTAACTATGGCTACACCTTC CASSSLGGNYGYTF TRBV5-6 . TRBJ1-2
TGTGCCAGCAGGTCCCTCCAGGGAGGTGTCACTGAAGCTTTCTTT CASRSLQGGVTEAFF TRBV11-2 . TRBJ1-1
TGTGCCAGCAGCTTTCGGACAGCAATGAACACTGAAGCTTTCTTT CASSFRTAMNTEAFF TRBV7-9 . TRBJ1-1
TGTGCCAGCAGCCACCGAGGAGGGTTCGCACCCCTCCACTTT CASSHRGGFAPLHF TRBV14 . TRBJ1-6
TGTGCCAGCAGCATACCCAGGGGGTCCAAAAACATTCAGTACTTC CASSIPRGSKNIQYF TRBV11-3 TRBD1 TRBJ2-4
TGTGCCAGCAGTCTGAACACAGGGGCCGGTGGCTACACCTTC CASSLNTGAGGYTF TRBV6-4 TRBD1 TRBJ1-2
TGTGCCACCGGACCCCAGGGAACGAACACCGGGGAGCTGTTTTTT CATGPQGTNTGELFF TRBV18 . TRBJ2-2
TGCGCCAGCAGTGCCGGGACAGGTATCGAGCAGTACTTC CASSAGTGIEQYF TRBV10-2 TRBD1 TRBJ2-7
TGTGCCAGCAGCAAAGGGGAGTCCCCGGCACCAACTTCCTACGAGCAGTACTTC CASSKGESPAPTSYEQYF TRBV21-1 . TRBJ2-7
TGTGCCAGCAGTTACGTTGGGGGCGATCAGCCCCAGCATTTT CASSYVGGDQPQHF TRBV6-5 . TRBJ1-5
TGTGCCAGCAGCTTAAGAGGAACAGGGGTCACAGATACGCAGTATTTT CASSLRGTGVTDTQYF TRBV11-2 TRBD1 TRBJ2-3
TGTGCCAGCTCGCAGGGGGGCAAAAACATTCAGTACTTC CASSQGGKNIQYF TRBV18 . TRBJ2-4